Listed here are 13 T cell receptor beta chains from one sample, sequenced in a study of CD8 T cells in Susac syndrome. RNA totalling roughly 0.45 to 1 ug underwent reverse transcription with random hexamers. TCRdb reanalysed the immunoSEQ multiplex PCR reads using MiXCR and keeps one entry per CDR3 protein. Of about 300,000 distinct CDR3 sequences in the sample, about 82% were seen once. The sample consisted of CD8+ T cells from PBMCs. These receptors were collected from a human donor with multiple sclerosis.

The genes are TRBV7-2 and TRBJ2-7; D not certain. CDR3 length equals 17 residues. With 6 bases removed from V and 0 bases from J, the gap between germline ends came to 21 bases. Germline CDR1 is SGHTA and CDR2 is FQGNSA. The CDR3 is CASSQTYHFNNSYEQYF. The CDR3, as DNA: TGTGCCAGCAGTCAGACATATCACTTTAACAACTCCTACGAGCAGTACTTC.

In its sample, this clonotype was seen once. The J gene is TRBJ2-1, the V gene TRBV19; D is ambiguous. This CDR3 has 15 residues. Germline CDR1 is LNHDA and CDR2 is SQIVND (reference sequence). V shed 1 base and J shed 6 bases, with 13 bases lying between them. The CDR3 DNA is TGTGCCAGTAGTATAGCTGGCTCGAATTTCAATGAGCAGTTCTTC. Its translation: CASSIAGSNFNEQFF.

This clonotype was seen just once. This chain joins TRBV20-1 and TRBJ2-7, with no clear D. The CDR3 contains 9 residues. Per the germline V gene, CDR1 is DFQATT and CDR2 is SNEGSKA (reference sequence). The DNA of the CDR3 is TGCAGGTTAGCAGACGAGCAGTACTTC. Residues: CRLADEQYF.

The V gene is TRBV5-6, the J gene TRBJ1-1, with a weak D call TRBD1 (5 bases). CDR1 SGHDT and CDR2 YYEEEE come from the germline V gene. Deletions cut 0 bases from V and 1 base from J, with 13 bases between. The CDR3 covers 16 residues. The CDR3 DNA reads TGTGCCAGCAGCTTGGGGGCAGGGACCAAGAACACTGAAGCTTTCTTT. Translation: CASSLGAGTKNTEAFF.

This chain joins TRBV6-2 or TRBV6-3 and TRBJ2-7; D possibly uses TRBD1 or TRBD2 (5 bases each). This CDR3 contains 20 residues. Trimming took 0 bases from V and 3 from J, leaving 27 bases between them. In germline, CDR1 is MNHEY, CDR2 SVGEGT. The CDR3 region is CASSYSSTLRRDASLYEQYF. CDR3 coding DNA: TGTGCCAGCAGTTACTCGAGTACTCTAAGAAGGGACGCGAGCCTCTACGAGCAGTACTTC.

The V gene is TRBV5-5, the J gene TRBJ1-2; D unresolved. Germline loops: CDR1 SGHKS, CDR2 YYEKEE (reference sequence). With 1 base removed from V and 0 bases from J, the gap between germline ends came to 7 bases. The CDR3 is 14 amino acids. CDR3 residues: CASSLTRANYGYTF. As DNA, the CDR3 is TGTGCCAGCAGCTTGACAAGGGCTAACTATGGCTACACCTTC.

This sequence joins TRBV30 and TRBJ2-3; TRBD2 aligns across 12 bases. J gave up 2 bases and V 3 bases, and 6 bases lay outside the gene matches. The V gene's germline CDR1 is GTSNPN and CDR2 SVGIG (reference sequence). This CDR3 comprises 16 residues. In DNA, the CDR3 is TGTGCCTGGAGCGCCGGACTAGCGGGATTCACAGATACGCAGTATTTT. It yields the protein CAWSAGLAGFTDTQYF. Full variable domain (outside the CDR3, taken from reference TRBV30 and TRBJ2-3): SQTIHQWPATLVQPVGSPLSLECTVEGTSNPNLYWYRQAAGRGLQLLFYSVGIGQISSEVPQNLSASRPQDRQFILSSKKLLLSDSGFYLCAWSAGLAGFTDTQYFGPGTRLTVL.

V gene TRBV7-9 combines with J gene TRBJ1-6, with a weak D call TRBD1 (6 bases). The CDR3 sequence is 12 residues long. In germline, CDR1 is SEHNR, CDR2 FQNEAQ (reference sequence). Between the trimmed V and J ends, which lost 7 bases and 11 bases, there was a span of 12 bases. DNA of the CDR3: TGTGCCAGCACTACGGGGGCGGCACCCCTCCACTTT. This sequence encodes CASTTGAAPLHF.

The V call is TRBV9, the J call TRBJ1-5; no firm D call. The length of the CDR3 is 14 residues. V gave up 3 bases and J gave up 0 bases, with 7 bases separating them. Per the germline V gene, CDR1 is SGDLS and CDR2 is YYNGEE. The CDR3 nucleotides read TGTGCCAGCAGCGCTTTAGATAGCAATCAGCCCCAGCATTTT. Translated: CASSALDSNQPQHF.

In this sample, this clonotype turned up once. This chain joins TRBV6-5 and TRBJ1-2; no reliable D call. This CDR3 has 13 amino acids. V lost 5 bases, J lost 4 bases, and 11 bases lay in between. Germline V gene sequence: CDR1 MNHEY, CDR2 SVGAGI. CDR3 amino acids: CASSDYGVYGYTF. The CDR3 nucleotides read TGTGCCAGCAGTGATTATGGGGTCTATGGCTACACCTTC.

This sequence joins TRBV4-1 and TRBJ2-1, with TRBD2 matching 10 bases. J was trimmed by 3 bases and V by 0 bases; bases with no gene match: 5. Germline loops: CDR1 MGHRA, CDR2 YSYEKL. The CDR3 loop spans 17 amino acids. The CDR3 DNA is TGCGCCAGCAGCCAAGAAGGCTCTAGCGGGGGCTACAATGAGCAGTTCTTC. It specifies CASSQEGSSGGYNEQFF.

Only one count was recorded for this clonotype. The V gene is TRBV24-1, the J gene TRBJ2-1; D unresolved. The CDR3 has 14 residues. CDR1 and CDR2 (germline): KGHDR, SFDVKD. Trimming cost V 4 bases and J 2 bases, with 8 bases left between them. The CDR3 is CATSDTGPYNEQFF. CDR3 bases: TGTGCCACCAGTGACACTGGCCCCTACAATGAGCAGTTCTTC.

This clonotype appeared a few times. V gene TRBV6-2 or TRBV6-3 combines with J gene TRBJ2-1, with TRBD2 identical over 9 bases. CDR1 and CDR2 from the germline V gene are MNHEY and SVGEGT. V trimming: 4 bases; J trimming: 4 bases; junction bases outside the gene matches: 2. This CDR3 contains 14 residues. The CDR3 DNA follows: TGTGCCAGCAGTTTAGCGGGAGTTTACAATGAGCAGTTCTTC. Amino acids: CASSLAGVYNEQFF.